This T cell receptor beta chain was found in a study of cytomegalovirus exposure and HLA in healthy donors. The study, taken as a whole, reports: Despite most TCR sequences being rare, some public TCRs occurred in many donors.

A remark on this clone: Its antigen is undetermined.

With 60 Vbeta and 13 Jbeta primers, the PCR was carried out. The protocol was immunoSEQ multiplex PCR, while the TCRdb copy is restricted to in-frame clones and leaves out a portion. The table lists around 120,000 clones, approximately 80% of them singletons. The CDR3 runs 14 residues. Germline V gene data show CDR1 as GTSNPN and CDR2 as SVGIG (reference sequence). V was trimmed by 4 bases and J by 5 bases, leaving 17 bases between them. The TCR was taken from a man between 18 and 29 years old in good health and CMV-seronegative. The sample taken for sequencing was PBMCs. V usage is TRBV30 and J usage is TRBJ2-5; a weak D match, TRBD1 (6 bases). The CDR3 DNA reads as TGTGCCTGGAATACACAGGGCGGTCGCGAGACCCAGTACTTC. This codes for CAWNTQGGRETQYF.